The clone carrying this T cell receptor beta chain appeared a few times. V shed 7 bases and J shed 7 bases, with 14 bases lying between them. This CDR3 spans 13 amino acids. Germline lookup yields CDR1 SGHTA and CDR2 FQGNSA. One entry per CDR3 protein results from TCRdb running MiXCR on the RT-PCR reads. In the table there are about 680,000 distinct CDR3 sequences, 12% to 15% of which are singletons. The V call is TRBV7-2, the J call TRBJ2-4, with D perhaps matching TRBD1 or TRBD2 (5 bases each). The sample comprised memory CD4+ T cells from blood. The sequence came from a female donor in good health, serving as a healthy control. CDR3 in DNA: TGTGCCAGCACCACCCGGGGCCAGAACATTCAGTACTTC. It encodes CASTTRGQNIQYF.